One sample yielded the 26 T cell receptor beta chains listed below, sequenced in a study of PD-L1 blockade in urothelial cancer. Here immunoSEQ multiplex PCR was the method, and the copy in TCRdb shows in-frame clones only, minus some. The table shows about 88,000 clones, with 90% occurring only once. The material sequenced was PBMCs, taken around atezolizumab (anti-PD-L1) treatment. The receptors shown here come from a man in his 60s with urothelial cancer.

V and J are TRBV5-1 and TRBJ2-7; 12 bases are shared with TRBD1. V lost 4 bases and J lost 5; bases outside the gene matches: 4. Germline V gene lookup returns CDR1 SGHRS and CDR2 YFSETQ. The CDR3 consists of 14 residues. The CDR3 DNA sequence: TGCGCCAGCAGCCCGGGACAGGGGGCGGACGAGCAGTACTTC. Translating it yields CASSPGQGADEQYF.

The CDR3, as DNA: TGTGCCAGCAGCTCCGGACTTCCCTACGAGCAGTACTTC. The encoded protein is CASSSGLPYEQYF. This rearrangement joins TRBV7-2 to TRBJ2-7, with D perhaps TRBD2 (5 bases). Germline V lookup: CDR1 SGHTA, CDR2 FQGNSA. This CDR3 region has 13 residues. V dropped 4 bases and J dropped 2 bases, with 9 bases sitting between them.

The rearrangement uses TRBV28 and TRBJ2-7, with 8 bases lining up with TRBD1. The CDR3 spans 14 residues. V gave up 5 bases and J gave up 4 bases; unmatched junction bases: 7. Germline assignment: CDR1 MDHEN and CDR2 SYDVKM. CDR3 sequence reads: CASSVTGGHYEQYF. The CDR3 coding sequence is TGTGCCAGCAGTGTAACAGGGGGTCATTACGAGCAGTACTTC.

The CDR3 region has the DNA TGTGCCAGCAGCTCCCCAAGAGAAGAGACCCAGTACTTC. This sequence encodes CASSSPREETQYF. The rearrangement joins TRBV5-4 to TRBJ2-5, with unresolved D. Germline-derived CDR1 and CDR2 are SGHNT and YYREEE (reference sequence). V was clipped by 3 bases and J by 3 bases, with 9 bases between them. The CDR3 loop spans 13 amino acids.

The CDR3 DNA follows: TGTGCCTGGAGTAAGAGGCTCGGGGGATTGGGGTACAATGAGCAGTTCTTC. This translates into CAWSKRLGGLGYNEQFF. The chain couples TRBV30 to TRBJ2-1; tentative D call: TRBD2 (6 bases). CDR3 length: 17 amino acids. The V gene's germline CDR1 is GTSNPN and CDR2 SVGIG (reference sequence). V shed 2 bases and J shed 4 bases, with 21 bases lying between them.

Remarks on this clone: The junction does not match germline at one end; this may be a read error. The rearrangement joins TRBV4-3 to TRBJ2-7, with D maybe TRBD1 (5 bases). The CDR3 length is 15 residues. Germline V gene data show CDR1 as LGHNA and CDR2 as YSLEER. The DNA of the CDR3 is TGCGCCAACAGCCAAGATTCGGCCCAGGGCGACGAGCAGTACTTC. Protein sequence: CANSQDSAQGDEQYF.

The chain employs TRBV4-1 and TRBJ1-4, with 7 bases identical to TRBD1. Germline V lookup: CDR1 MGHRA, CDR2 YSYEKL. V gave up 0 bases and J gave up 8 bases; unmatched junction bases: 6. This CDR3 spans 15 amino acids. In DNA, the CDR3 is TGCGCCAGCAGCCAAGAGGGACAGCCTTCGGAAAAACTGTTTTTT. Its translation is CASSQEGQPSEKLFF.

The V call is TRBV5-6, the J call TRBJ2-3; TRBD2 aligns across 11 bases. The CDR3 is 15 residues long. The germline V gene encodes CDR1 SGHDT and CDR2 YYEEEE. The V and J ends lost 2 bases and 4 bases, in that order; junction bases with no gene match: 3. The CDR3 loop is CASSFSGGAPDTQYF. The CDR3 coding sequence is TGTGCCAGCAGCTTTAGCGGGGGGGCCCCAGATACGCAGTATTTT. Together with reference TRBV5-6 and TRBJ2-3, the CDR3 gives the full variable domain: DAGVTQSPTHLIKTRGQQVTLRCSPKSGHDTVSWYQQALGQGPQFIFQYYEEEERQRGNFPDRFSGHQFPNYSSELNVNALLLGDSALYLCASSFSGGAPDTQYFGPGTRLTVL.

This chain links TRBV6-1 with TRBJ2-2; TRBD2 matches at 8 bases. The junction had 4 bases not matched to a gene; V was cut back by 0 bases and J by 4 bases. CDR3 length: 16 residues. Germline values: CDR1 MNHNS, CDR2 SASEGT. CDR3 DNA: TGTGCCAGCAGTGAAGCCGGGGGGGCGACCACCGGGGAGCTGTTTTTT. Encoded protein: CASSEAGGATTGELFF.

This sequence joins TRBV30 and TRBJ1-5, with 8 nucleotides matching TRBD1. Unmatched junction bases numbered 10, after V lost 0 bases and J lost 9 bases. Per the germline V gene, CDR1 is GTSNPN and CDR2 is SVGIG (reference sequence). The CDR3 has 15 amino acids. CDR3 residues: CAWSVGQGASSPQHF. CDR3 coding DNA: TGTGCCTGGAGTGTAGGGCAGGGGGCGAGTTCGCCCCAGCATTTT.

V is TRBV29-1 and J is TRBJ2-1, with D perhaps TRBD2 (5 bases). The CDR3 sequence is 11 residues long. Germline V CDR1 and CDR2: SQVTM, ANQGSEA. V was pared by 7 bases and J by 4 bases, with 8 bases between. The CDR3 DNA is TGCAGCGCCGAGGGTTACAATGAGCAGTTCTTC. As protein: CSAEGYNEQFF.

The J gene is TRBJ2-3, the V gene TRBV11-2, with D maybe TRBD2 (6 bases). V was pared by 3 bases and J by 0 bases, with 13 bases between. The CDR3 contains 16 residues. Per germline, CDR1 SGHAT and CDR2 FQNNGV. In DNA, the CDR3 is TGTGCCAGCAGCTTGCCCGGGACTGCAAGCACAGATACGCAGTATTTT. It encodes CASSLPGTASTDTQYF.

This chain connects TRBV10-3 to TRBJ1-2; 10 nucleotides align to TRBD1. The V gene end was trimmed by 9 bases and the J gene end by 8 bases; junction bases not matched to a gene: 9. This CDR3 contains 13 residues. The germline V gene encodes CDR1 ENHRY and CDR2 SYGVKD. DNA of the CDR3: TGTGCCATAAAGCTGGGACAGGGGTACGGCTACACCTTC. Protein product: CAIKLGQGYGYTF.

The J gene is TRBJ2-2, the V gene TRBV9; TRBD2 agrees at 12 bases. The CDR3 has 16 residues. CDR1 and CDR2 from the germline V gene are SGDLS and YYNGEE. The trim removed 3 bases at V and 3 bases at J, leaving 3 bases unmatched. CDR3 nucleotides: TGTGCCAGCAGCGCTAGCGGGAGGGCGTACACCGGGGAGCTGTTTTTT. Residues: CASSASGRAYTGELFF. The whole variable domain, remainder taken from reference TRBV9 and TRBJ2-2, is DSGVTQTPKHLITATGQRVTLRCSPRSGDLSVYWYQQSLDQGLQFLIQYYNGEERAKGNILERFSAQQFPDLHSELNLSSLELGDSALYFCASSASGRAYTGELFFGEGSRLTVL.

V is TRBV5-4 and J is TRBJ2-7, with D maybe TRBD1 (6 bases). Trimming took 0 bases from V and 5 from J, leaving 12 bases between them. The germline gives CDR1 SGHNT, CDR2 YYREEE (reference sequence). CDR3 size: 14 residues. The CDR3 reads CASSLVGGVDEQYF. The CDR3 coding sequence is TGTGCCAGCAGCTTGGTAGGGGGAGTTGACGAGCAGTACTTC.

Only a few counts were recorded for this clone. The chain employs TRBV7-9 and TRBJ1-2; a weak D match, TRBD1 (6 bases). The CDR3 extends over 15 amino acids. The germline V and J ends were trimmed by 1 base and 8 bases, with 17 bases remaining between them. CDR1 is SEHNR, CDR2 FQNEAQ, per germline (reference sequence). Here the CDR3 reads CASSLVGGPGGGYTF. CDR3 nucleotides: TGTGCCAGCAGCTTAGTGGGGGGGCCAGGCGGAGGCTACACCTTC.

This clone was detected once. The V gene is TRBV9, the J gene TRBJ1-5; 7 bases are a match to TRBD1. CDR1 and CDR2 from the germline V gene are SGDLS and YYNGEE. The CDR3 consists of 15 residues. Unmatched junction bases numbered 5, after V lost 1 base and J lost 4 bases. The CDR3 DNA follows: TGTGCCAGCAGCGTATCAGGGACAGCTAATCAGCCCCAGCATTTT. Its translation is CASSVSGTANQPQHF.

CDR3 region: CASSPRGSSYNEQFF. DNA for the CDR3: TGTGCCAGCAGCCCTAGAGGTAGCTCCTACAATGAGCAGTTCTTC. This sequence joins TRBV11-2 and TRBJ2-1; D is unclear. The CDR3 consists of 15 residues. The germline CDR1 and CDR2 sequences are SGHAT and FQNNGV. Trimming removed 5 bases from V and 0 bases from J, with 11 bases in between.

This clone showed up just once. The chain has TRBV5-1 and TRBJ2-3; 7 bases align to TRBD1. Germline CDR1 reads SGHRS; CDR2 reads YFSETQ. CDR3 size: 16 residues. Trimming at V came to 0 bases and at J to 4 bases, leaving 8 bases not matched to a gene. In nucleotides, the CDR3 is TGCGCCAGCAGCTTGGAGGGGGCGGGCAGCGCAGATACGCAGTATTTT. Protein: CASSLEGAGSADTQYF.

Here the CDR3 DNA reads TGTGCCAGCAGGAAGTACGGGACAGGGGACGAGCAGTACTTC. This encodes CASRKYGTGDEQYF. The chain has TRBV13 and TRBJ2-7; 10 positions match TRBD1. V was clipped by 6 bases and J by 5 bases; unmatched bases: 7. Germline CDR1 is PRHDT and CDR2 is FYEKMQ (reference sequence). This CDR3 spans 14 amino acids.

The CDR3 protein is CASSLLMGAGEKLFF. The DNA of the CDR3 is TGTGCCAGCAGTTTACTTATGGGGGCGGGCGAAAAACTGTTTTTT. The chain uses TRBV28 and TRBJ1-4; D is perhaps TRBD1 (6 bases). This CDR3 contains 15 residues. Germline V CDR1 and CDR2: MDHEN, SYDVKM. V shed 2 bases and J shed 8 bases, with 15 bases lying between them.

The gene calls are TRBV15 and TRBJ2-5, with D possibly matching TRBD2 (5 bases). CDR3 length: 17 amino acids. Germline-derived CDR1 and CDR2 are LNHNV and YYDKDF (reference sequence). With 3 bases removed from V and 4 bases from J, the gap between germline ends came to 21 bases. The CDR3 protein is CATSRASSGSLRETQYF. CDR3 nucleotide sequence: TGTGCCACCAGCAGGGCATCCTCGGGGTCGCTGAGAGAGACCCAGTACTTC.

The rearrangement joins TRBV18 to TRBJ1-4; TRBD1 agrees at 7 bases. The trim removed 3 bases at V and 13 bases at J, leaving 8 bases unmatched. The CDR3 has 13 residues. Per germline, CDR1 KGHSH and CDR2 LQKENI. CDR3 DNA: TGTGCCAGCTCACCGGGACAGCCAGTAGTACTGTTTTTT. Translating gives CASSPGQPVVLFF. Complete variable domain (other parts from reference TRBV18 and TRBJ1-4): NAGVMQNPRHLVRRRGQEARLRCSPMKGHSHVYWYRQLPEEGLKFMVYLQKENIIDESGMPKERFSAEFPKEGPSILRIQQVVRGDSAAYFCASSPGQPVVLFFGSGTQLSVL.

The chain carries TRBV19 and TRBJ2-6; no reliable D call. The CDR3 is 15 residues long. Trimming stripped 5 bases from V and 4 bases from J, with 12 bases between. Per germline, CDR1 LNHDA and CDR2 SQIVND (reference sequence). The CDR3 nucleotides are TGTGCCAGTAGTCCCAATCTTGGCGGGGCCAACGTCCTGACTTTC. Its translation: CASSPNLGGANVLTF.

This clone turned up a few times. The V gene is TRBV9, the J gene TRBJ1-1, with D unresolved. V shed 0 bases and J shed 1 base, with 7 bases lying between them. The CDR3 runs to 14 residues. The germline gives CDR1 SGDLS, CDR2 YYNGEE. The DNA of the CDR3 is TGTGCCAGCAGCGTAGCCGCGGGGAACACTGAAGCTTTCTTT. Amino acid sequence: CASSVAAGNTEAFF.

The chain recombines TRBV5-8 with TRBJ2-5; the D gene is possibly TRBD1 (6 bases). The CDR3 runs 15 residues. The germline gives CDR1 SGHTS, CDR2 YDEGEE. Trimming removed 4 bases from V and 1 base from J, with 14 bases in between. The CDR3 coding sequence is TGTGCCAGCAGCCGAACCGGGACACCCCAAGAGACCCAGTACTTC. Protein product: CASSRTGTPQETQYF.